This entry features one TCR beta chain sequence. This specimen comes from a study of PD-1 blockade in mismatch repair-deficient tumors. Repertoires were generated with immunoSEQ multiplex PCR, while TCRdb's copy carries only in-frame clones and drops some. This repertoire shows about 100,000 clones, 70% to 85% found once; its top ten account for roughly 6.3%. In germline, CDR1 is MRHNA, CDR2 SNTAGT. V shed 5 bases and J 4 bases; nucleotides not matched to a gene: 10. The CDR3 totals 16 residues. This chain uses TRBV6-4 with TRBJ2-2, with 7 bases identical to TRBD1. The TCR originated in an adult with mismatch repair-deficient cancer. Sequences were derived from peripheral blood, sampled around 8 months after starting pembrolizumab. CDR3 residues: CASSRSLAGGTGELFF. The CDR3 DNA reads TGTGCCAGCAGTCGGTCTTTGGCAGGGGGCACCGGGGAGCTGTTTTTT.